The source of this TCR beta chain is a study of human T cells and chemical hapten exposure. Study context: In the sensitization step, 2% DPC was placed on about 2 cm by about 2 cm of upper inner arm skin. There were per-sample TCR yield variations, arising mainly from small pooled library volume differences. The study's findings and limits: TCRs at a frequency above 1 in 1000 stayed unchanged with DPC sensitization.

TCRdb fed the RACE reads into MiXCR, producing one record per CDR3 protein. The table includes some 90,000 distinct CDR3 sequences, 8.5% detected once. As to time point: pre-sensitization, week 0. The treatment was: therapeutic diphenylcyclopropenone sensitization with weekly scalp DPC. This clonotype was counted between two and nine times. Its antigen remains unidentified. The sequenced sample was whole blood, obtained in connection with sensitization to the hapten diphenylcyclopropenone (DPC). The source of this sequence is a man aged 35 to 55 with alopecia areata. Some clones in this sample may be carry-over from other donors' samples.

CDR3 region: CASADGGEQFF. The CDR3 bases are TGTGCCAGTGCGGATGGGGGTGAGCAGTTCTTC. The genes are TRBV6-2 or TRBV6-3 and TRBJ2-1; D may match TRBD1 or TRBD2 (5 bases each). V dropped 9 bases and J dropped 9 bases, with 12 bases sitting between them. CDR3 size: 11 residues. Per the germline V gene, CDR1 is MNHEY and CDR2 is SVGEGT.